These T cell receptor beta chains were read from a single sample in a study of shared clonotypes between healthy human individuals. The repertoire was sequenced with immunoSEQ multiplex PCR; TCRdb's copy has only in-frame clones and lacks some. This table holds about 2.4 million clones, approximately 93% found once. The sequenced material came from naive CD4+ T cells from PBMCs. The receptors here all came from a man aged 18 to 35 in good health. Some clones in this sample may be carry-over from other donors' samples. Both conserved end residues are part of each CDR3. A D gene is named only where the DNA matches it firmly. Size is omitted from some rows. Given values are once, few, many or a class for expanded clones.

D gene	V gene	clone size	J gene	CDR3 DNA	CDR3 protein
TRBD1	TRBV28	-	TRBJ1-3	TGTGCCAGCACCCCCGCTCAGGGGGCATCTGGAAACACCATATATTTT	CASTPAQGASGNTIYF
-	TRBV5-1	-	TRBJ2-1	TGCGCCAGCAGCTTGGGGCCGAAGAGGGAGGATGAGCAGTTCTTC	CASSLGPKREDEQFF
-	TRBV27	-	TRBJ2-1	TGTGCCAGCAGTCCCCCTCCTGCGGAGAGCTCCTACAATGAGCAGTTCTTC	CASSPPPAESSYNEQFF
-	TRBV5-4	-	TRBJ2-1	TGTGCCAGCAGCTTTGGCGCAGGGACCTCCTACAATGAGCAGTTCTTC	CASSFGAGTSYNEQFF
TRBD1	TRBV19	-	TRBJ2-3	TGTGCCAGTAGTATGGGGGGGACAGGGGTCACAGATACGCAGTATTTT	CASSMGGTGVTDTQYF
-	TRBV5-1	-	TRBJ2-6	TGCGCCAGCAGCTTGGTAAGCCCTGGGGCCAACGTCCTGACTTTC	CASSLVSPGANVLTF
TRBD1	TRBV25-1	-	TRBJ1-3	TGTGCCAGCAGTAACCCGGGGACAGCCTCTGGAAACACCATATATTTT	CASSNPGTASGNTIYF
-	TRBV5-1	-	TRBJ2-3	TGCGCCAGCAGCCCAACCGGGCGGTCCACAGATACGCAGTATTTT	CASSPTGRSTDTQYF
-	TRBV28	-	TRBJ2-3	TGTGCCAGCAGTAGACAGCTAAGCACAGATACGCAGTATTTT	CASSRQLSTDTQYF
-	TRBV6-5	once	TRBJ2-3	TGTGCCAGCAGAGGGGATACGCAGTATTTT	CASRGDTQYF
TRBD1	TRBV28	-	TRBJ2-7	TGTGCCAGCAGCACCGGGACAGCCCGGTACGAGCAGTACTTC	CASSTGTARYEQYF
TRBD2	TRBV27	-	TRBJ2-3	TGTGCCAGCAGTCCCTACTCGACTAGCGGCGCGTGGGATACGCAGTATTTT	CASSPYSTSGAWDTQYF
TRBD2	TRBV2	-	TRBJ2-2	TGTGCCAGCAGTGCGGGACTAGCGGGAGGCAACACCGGGGAGCTGTTTTTT	CASSAGLAGGNTGELFF
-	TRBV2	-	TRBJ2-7	TGTGCCAGCATCGGTGGAACTAACTACGAGCAGTACTTC	CASIGGTNYEQYF
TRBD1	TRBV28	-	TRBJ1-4	TGTGCCAGCAGTTTCACAGGGGGCCTTGAAAAACTGTTTTTT	CASSFTGGLEKLFF
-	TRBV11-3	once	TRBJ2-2	TGTGCCAGCAGCCTTGGGTCGGCCGGGGAGCTGTTTTTT	CASSLGSAGELFF
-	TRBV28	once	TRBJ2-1	TGTGCCAGCAGTTTGCTAGCTATGGGGCAGTTCTTC	CASSLLAMGQFF
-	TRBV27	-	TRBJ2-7	TGTGCCAGCAGTCTAGGGGGCTACGAGCAGTACTTC	CASSLGGYEQYF
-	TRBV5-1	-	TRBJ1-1	TGCGCCAGCAGCATTCAAACCCAGGGCACTGAAGCTTTCTTT	CASSIQTQGTEAFF
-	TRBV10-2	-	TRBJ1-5	TGCGCCAGCAGTGCCTCCAACCCTAGCAATCAGCCCCAGCATTTT	CASSASNPSNQPQHF
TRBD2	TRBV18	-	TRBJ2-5	TGTGCCAGCTCACCTCCGCTAGCGGTCGGGGAGACCCAGTACTTC	CASSPPLAVGETQYF
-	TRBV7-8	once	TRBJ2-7	TGTGCCAGCAGCTTAAGGGATTTGAGCTACGAGCAGTACTTC	CASSLRDLSYEQYF
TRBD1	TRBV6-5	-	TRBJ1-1	TGTGCCAGCAGTTACTCGGACAGGGCGGACACTGAAGCTTTCTTT	CASSYSDRADTEAFF
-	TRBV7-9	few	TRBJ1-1	TGTGCCAGCAGCTTTTCAAACACTGAAGCTTTCTTT	CASSFSNTEAFF
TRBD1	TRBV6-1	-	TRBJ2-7	TGTGCCAGCAGTCCCGGGACAGCCTCCTACGAGCAGTACTTC	CASSPGTASYEQYF
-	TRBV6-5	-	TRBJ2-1	TGTGCCAGCAGCACAACTAGAGGCCATGAGCAGTTCTTC	CASSTTRGHEQFF
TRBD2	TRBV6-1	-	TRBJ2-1	TGTGCCAGCAAATCTAGCGGGGTATACAATGAGCAGTTCTTC	CASKSSGVYNEQFF
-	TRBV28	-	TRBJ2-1	TGTGCCAGCAGTCTACTAGCAAATGAGCAGTTCTTC	CASSLLANEQFF
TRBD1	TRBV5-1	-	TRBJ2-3	TGCGCCAGCAGCTCGACGGGACAGCCAACAGATACGCAGTATTTT	CASSSTGQPTDTQYF
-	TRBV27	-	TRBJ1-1	TGTGCCAGCAGCTTTAGAGCTCTACGGGACACTGAAGCTTTCTTT	CASSFRALRDTEAFF
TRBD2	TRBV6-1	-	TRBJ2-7	TGTGCCAGCAGTGATTGGGCTAGCGGGGCGGGAGAATACGAGCAGTACTTC	CASSDWASGAGEYEQYF
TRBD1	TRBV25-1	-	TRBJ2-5	TGTGCCAGCAGTGCGACCCCGGGACAGGGGGAAGAGACCCAGTACTTC	CASSATPGQGEETQYF
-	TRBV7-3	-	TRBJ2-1	TGTGCCAGCAGCTACAGCGGGTCCTACAATGAGCAGTTCTTC	CASSYSGSYNEQFF
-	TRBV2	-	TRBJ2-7	TGTGCCAGCAGGGACACCTCAAGCTCCTACGAGCAGTACTTC	CASRDTSSSYEQYF
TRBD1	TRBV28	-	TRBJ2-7	TGTGCCAGCAGTTTGCGACCGGGACAGGGTTCGTACGAGCAGTACTTC	CASSLRPGQGSYEQYF
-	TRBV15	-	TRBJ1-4	TGTGCCACCAAGACCGAGACAGAAGAAAAACTGTTTTTT	CATKTETEEKLFF
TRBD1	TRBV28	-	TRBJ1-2	TGTGCCAGCAGCTTACCGACGACAGGGGGTGGCTATGGCTACACCTTC	CASSLPTTGGGYGYTF
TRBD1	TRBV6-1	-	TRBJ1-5	TGTGCCAGCGGGTTCCGGGACAGAAATCAGCCCCAGCATTTT	CASGFRDRNQPQHF
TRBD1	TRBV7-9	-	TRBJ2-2	TGTGCCAGCAGCCCCAGGGGGACCGGGGAGCTGTTTTTT	CASSPRGTGELFF
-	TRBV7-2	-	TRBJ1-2	TGTGCCAGCAGCTTGTCTCAACAAAACTATGGCTACACCTTC	CASSLSQQNYGYTF
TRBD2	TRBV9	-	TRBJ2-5	TGTGCCAGCAGCACCGGGACTAGCGGGAGGGCCTGGGAGACCCAGTACTTC	CASSTGTSGRAWETQYF
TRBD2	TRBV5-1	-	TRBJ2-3	TGCGCCAGCAACCTACTAGCGGGAGGTTCAGGAGATACGCAGTATTTT	CASNLLAGGSGDTQYF
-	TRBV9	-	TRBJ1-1	TGTGCCAGCAGCCCCCGGGGAGGACCCTACACTGAAGCTTTCTTT	CASSPRGGPYTEAFF
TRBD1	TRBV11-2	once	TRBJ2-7	TGTGCCAGCAGCTTGGGACAGGGGCTCTCCTACGAGCAGTACTTC	CASSLGQGLSYEQYF
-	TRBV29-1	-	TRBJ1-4	TGCAGCGTTGGGACAGCGGGGTTTGGAAAACTGTTTTTT	CSVGTAGFGKLFF
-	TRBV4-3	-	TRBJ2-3	TGCGCCAGCAGCCTCGGATTCACGAACACAGATACGCAGTATTTT	CASSLGFTNTDTQYF
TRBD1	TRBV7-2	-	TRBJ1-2	TGTGCCAGCAGTTTTCAAACAGGGGACTATGGCTACACCTTC	CASSFQTGDYGYTF
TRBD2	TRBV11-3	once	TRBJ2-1	TGTGCCAGCAGCTTAGCTTCTAGCGGGGCCTACAATGAGCAGTTCTTC	CASSLASSGAYNEQFF
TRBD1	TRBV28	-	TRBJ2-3	TGTGCCAGCAGCTCCCCGGGACAGACAGATACGCAGTATTTT	CASSSPGQTDTQYF
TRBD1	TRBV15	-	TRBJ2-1	TGTGCCACCAGCAGTACCGGGACAGGGTACAATGAGCAGTTCTTC	CATSSTGTGYNEQFF
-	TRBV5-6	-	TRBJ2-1	TGTGCCAGCAGCCCCGGGATCTCATCCCACAATGAGCAGTTCTTC	CASSPGISSHNEQFF
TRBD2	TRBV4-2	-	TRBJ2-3	TGTGCCAGCAGCCAACACAGCGGGAGGTCCACAGATACGCAGTATTTT	CASSQHSGRSTDTQYF
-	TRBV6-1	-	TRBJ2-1	TGTGCCAGCAGTGAATCGGATAGGTGGGTCGGTGAGCAGTTCTTC	CASSESDRWVGEQFF